Many counts were recorded for the clone carrying this T cell receptor beta chain. This sample is part of a study of molecular identifiers for immune sequencing clone quantification. Previously reported methods and listed TCR primers produced the bulk TCR libraries. TCRdb redid the calling of the PCR reads with MiXCR, one entry per CDR3 protein. The sample shows approximately 320,000 distinct CDR3 sequences, roughly 23% of them seen only once. The CDR3 consists of 15 residues. Trimming stripped 4 bases from V and 2 bases from J, with 16 bases between. Germline V CDR1 and CDR2: SQVTM, ANQGSEA. This clonotype was obtained from a human donor in good health. Some libraries in this study had Jurkat cell RNA spiked in. This chain uses TRBV29-1 with TRBJ2-3; a weak D match, TRBD2 (7 bases). Sequenced: naive CD8+ T cells from blood, with Jurkat cell RNA spiked in. Sample subset: FACS-sorted CD8+CD4-CCR7+CD45RA+ naive T cells. This chain's CDR3 is CSVGALGGHTDTQYF. The DNA for the CDR3 is TGCAGCGTTGGGGCGTTGGGGGGGCACACAGATACGCAGTATTTT.